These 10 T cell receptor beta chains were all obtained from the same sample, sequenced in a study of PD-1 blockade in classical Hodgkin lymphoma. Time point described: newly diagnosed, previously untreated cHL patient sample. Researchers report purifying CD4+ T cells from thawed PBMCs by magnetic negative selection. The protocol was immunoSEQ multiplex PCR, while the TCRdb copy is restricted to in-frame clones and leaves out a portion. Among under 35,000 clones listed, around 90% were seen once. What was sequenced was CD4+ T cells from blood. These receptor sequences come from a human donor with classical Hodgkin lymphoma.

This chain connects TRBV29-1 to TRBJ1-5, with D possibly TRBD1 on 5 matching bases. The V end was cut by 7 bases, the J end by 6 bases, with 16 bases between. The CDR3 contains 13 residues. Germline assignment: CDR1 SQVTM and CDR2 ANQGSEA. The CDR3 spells CSALPGRGQPQHF. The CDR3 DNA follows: TGCAGCGCCCTACCGGGGCGGGGTCAGCCCCAGCATTTT. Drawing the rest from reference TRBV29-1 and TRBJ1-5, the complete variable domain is SAVISQKPSRDICQRGTSLTIQCQVDSQVTMMFWYRQQPGQSLTLIATANQGSEATYESGFVIDKFPISRPNLTFSTLTVSNMSPEDSSIYLCSALPGRGQPQHFGDGTRLSIL.

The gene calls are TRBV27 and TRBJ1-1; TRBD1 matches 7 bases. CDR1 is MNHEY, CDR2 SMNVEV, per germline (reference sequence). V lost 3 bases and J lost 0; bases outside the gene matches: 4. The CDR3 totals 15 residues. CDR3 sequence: CASSLQGGLNTEAFF. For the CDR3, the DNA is TGTGCCAGCAGTTTGCAGGGGGGATTGAACACTGAAGCTTTCTTT.

CDR3 protein: CASRLAGGGTGELFF. In DNA form, the CDR3 reads TGTGCCAGCCGACTAGCGGGAGGAGGCACCGGGGAGCTGTTTTTT. V is TRBV6-4 and J is TRBJ2-2; 13 nucleotides agree with TRBD2. V lost 8 bases, J lost 4 bases, and 4 bases stayed unmatched. Germline CDR1 and CDR2: MRHNA and SNTAGT. This CDR3 has 15 residues.

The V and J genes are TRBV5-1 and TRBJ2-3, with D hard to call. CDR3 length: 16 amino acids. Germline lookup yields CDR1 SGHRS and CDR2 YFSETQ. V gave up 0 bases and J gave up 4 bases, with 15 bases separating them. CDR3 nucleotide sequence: TGCGCCAGCAGCTTGGCCTGGCGGATCCTCGCAGATACGCAGTATTTT. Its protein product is CASSLAWRILADTQYF.

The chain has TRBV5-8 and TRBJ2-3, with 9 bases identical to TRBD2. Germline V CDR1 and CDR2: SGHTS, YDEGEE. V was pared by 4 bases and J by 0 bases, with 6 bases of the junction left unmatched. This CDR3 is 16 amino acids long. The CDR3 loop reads CASSQGLASSTDTQYF. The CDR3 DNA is TGTGCCAGCAGCCAAGGACTAGCGTCTAGCACAGATACGCAGTATTTT.

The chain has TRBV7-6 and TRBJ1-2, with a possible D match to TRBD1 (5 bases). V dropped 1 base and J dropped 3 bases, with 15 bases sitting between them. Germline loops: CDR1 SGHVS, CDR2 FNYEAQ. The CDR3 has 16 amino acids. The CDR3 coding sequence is TGTGCCAGCAGCTTAGGTGGTGGGGGAACTGACTATGGCTACACCTTC. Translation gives CASSLGGGGTDYGYTF.

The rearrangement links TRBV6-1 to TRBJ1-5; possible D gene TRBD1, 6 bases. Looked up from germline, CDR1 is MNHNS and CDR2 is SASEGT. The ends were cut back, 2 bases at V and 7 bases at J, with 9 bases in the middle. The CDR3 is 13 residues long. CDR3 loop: CASSEHRVQPQHF. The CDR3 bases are TGTGCCAGCAGTGAACACAGGGTCCAGCCCCAGCATTTT.

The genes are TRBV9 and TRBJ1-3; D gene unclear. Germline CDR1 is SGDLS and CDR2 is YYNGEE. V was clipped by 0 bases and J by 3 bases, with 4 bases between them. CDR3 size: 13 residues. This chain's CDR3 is CASSVVGGNTIYF. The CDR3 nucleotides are TGTGCCAGCAGCGTAGTAGGTGGAAACACCATATATTTT.

The CDR3 here is CAFDISRDTEAFF. The CDR3 DNA is TGTGCCTTTGACATATCCCGGGACACTGAAGCTTTCTTT. The chain is built from TRBV30 and TRBJ1-1; D call uncertain. The CDR3 totals 13 residues. V gave up 7 bases and J gave up 3 bases, with 15 bases separating them. From germline, CDR1 is GTSNPN and CDR2 SVGIG (reference sequence).

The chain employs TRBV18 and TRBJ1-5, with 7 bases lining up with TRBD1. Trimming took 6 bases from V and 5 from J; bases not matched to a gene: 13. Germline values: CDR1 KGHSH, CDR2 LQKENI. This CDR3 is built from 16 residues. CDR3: CASSVRRGTEYQPQHF. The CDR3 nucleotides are TGTGCCAGCTCGGTCAGGAGGGGGACAGAATATCAGCCCCAGCATTTT.